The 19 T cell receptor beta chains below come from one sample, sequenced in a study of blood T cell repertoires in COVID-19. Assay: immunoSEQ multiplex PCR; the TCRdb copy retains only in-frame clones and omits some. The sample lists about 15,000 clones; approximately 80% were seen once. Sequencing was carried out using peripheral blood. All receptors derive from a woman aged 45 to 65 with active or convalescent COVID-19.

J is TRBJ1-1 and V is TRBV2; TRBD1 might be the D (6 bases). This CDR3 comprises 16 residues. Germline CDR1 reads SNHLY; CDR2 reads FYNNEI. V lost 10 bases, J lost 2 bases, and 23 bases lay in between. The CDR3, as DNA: TGTGCCACCAGAGAAGGGGCAGGGGCAGCCAACACTGAAGCTTTCTTT. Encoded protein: CATREGAGAANTEAFF.

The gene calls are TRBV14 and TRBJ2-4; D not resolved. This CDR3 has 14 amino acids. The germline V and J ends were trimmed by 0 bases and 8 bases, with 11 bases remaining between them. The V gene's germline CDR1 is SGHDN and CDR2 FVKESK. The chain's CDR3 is CASSQEPLRDIQYF. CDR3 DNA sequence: TGTGCCAGCAGCCAAGAGCCCCTCCGGGACATTCAGTACTTC.

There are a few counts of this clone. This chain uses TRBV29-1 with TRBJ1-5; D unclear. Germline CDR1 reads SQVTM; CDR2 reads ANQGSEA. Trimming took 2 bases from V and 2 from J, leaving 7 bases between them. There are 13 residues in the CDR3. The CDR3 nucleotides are TGCAGCGTTGAAAAGGAGCGCAATCAGCCCCAGCATTTT. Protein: CSVEKERNQPQHF.

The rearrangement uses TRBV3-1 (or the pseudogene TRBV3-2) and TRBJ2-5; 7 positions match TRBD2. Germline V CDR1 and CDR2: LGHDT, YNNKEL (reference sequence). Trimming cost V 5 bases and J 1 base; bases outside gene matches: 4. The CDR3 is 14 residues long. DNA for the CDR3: TGTGCCAGCAGCTTCTCGGGGGGCCAAGAGACCCAGTACTTC. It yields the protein CASSFSGGQETQYF.

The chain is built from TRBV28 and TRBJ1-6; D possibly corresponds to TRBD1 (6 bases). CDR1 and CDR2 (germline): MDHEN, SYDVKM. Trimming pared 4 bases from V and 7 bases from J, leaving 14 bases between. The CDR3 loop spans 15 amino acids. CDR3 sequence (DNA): TGTGCCAGCAGTTCGATGACAGGCTACAATTCACCCCTCCACTTT. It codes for CASSSMTGYNSPLHF.

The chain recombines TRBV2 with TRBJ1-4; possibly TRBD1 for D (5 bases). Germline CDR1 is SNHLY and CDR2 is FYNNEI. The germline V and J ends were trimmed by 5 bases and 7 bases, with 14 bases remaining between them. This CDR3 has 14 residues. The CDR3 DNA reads TGTGCCAGCAGTCCCGGGACTTCGGTTGAAAAACTGTTTTTT. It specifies CASSPGTSVEKLFF.

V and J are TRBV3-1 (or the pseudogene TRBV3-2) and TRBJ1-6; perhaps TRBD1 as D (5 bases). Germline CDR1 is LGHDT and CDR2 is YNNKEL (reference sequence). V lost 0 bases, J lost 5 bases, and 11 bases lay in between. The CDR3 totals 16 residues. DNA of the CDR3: TGTGCCAGCAGCCAAGAACAGGCGGTTAATAATTCACCCCTCCACTTT. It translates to CASSQEQAVNNSPLHF.

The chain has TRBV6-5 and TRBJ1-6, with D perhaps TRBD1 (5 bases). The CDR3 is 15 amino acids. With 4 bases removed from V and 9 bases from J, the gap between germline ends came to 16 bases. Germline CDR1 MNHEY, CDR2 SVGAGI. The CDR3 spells CASSFGGGLGSPLHF. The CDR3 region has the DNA TGTGCCAGCAGTTTCGGGGGTGGGTTGGGTTCACCCCTCCACTTT.

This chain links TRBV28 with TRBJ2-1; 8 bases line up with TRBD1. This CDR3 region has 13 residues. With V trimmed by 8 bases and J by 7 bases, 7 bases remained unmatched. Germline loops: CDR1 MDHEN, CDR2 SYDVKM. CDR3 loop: CASRHRGRNEQFF. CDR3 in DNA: TGTGCCAGCCGACACAGGGGGAGGAATGAGCAGTTCTTC.

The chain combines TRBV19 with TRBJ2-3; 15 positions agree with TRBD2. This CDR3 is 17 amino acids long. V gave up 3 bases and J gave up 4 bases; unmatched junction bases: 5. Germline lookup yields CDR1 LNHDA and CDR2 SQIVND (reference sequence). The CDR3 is CASSMPWTSGGADTQYF. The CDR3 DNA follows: TGTGCCAGTAGTATGCCGTGGACTAGCGGGGGGGCAGATACGCAGTATTTT.

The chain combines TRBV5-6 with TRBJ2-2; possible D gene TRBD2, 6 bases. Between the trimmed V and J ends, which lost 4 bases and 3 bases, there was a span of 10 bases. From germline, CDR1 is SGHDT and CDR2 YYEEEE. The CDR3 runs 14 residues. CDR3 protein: CASSRDSDTGELFF. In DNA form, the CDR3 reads TGTGCCAGCAGCAGGGACTCGGACACCGGGGAGCTGTTTTTT.

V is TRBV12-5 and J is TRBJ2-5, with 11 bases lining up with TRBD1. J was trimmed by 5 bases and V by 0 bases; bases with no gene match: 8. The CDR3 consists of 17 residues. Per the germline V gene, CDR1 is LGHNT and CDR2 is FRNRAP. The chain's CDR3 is CASGLVLSDRGRETQYF. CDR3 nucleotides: TGTGCTAGTGGTTTGGTATTGTCGGACAGGGGGCGGGAGACCCAGTACTTC. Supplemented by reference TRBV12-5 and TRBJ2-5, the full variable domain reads DARVTQTPRHKVTEMGQEVTMRCQPILGHNTVFWYRQTMMQGLELLAYFRNRAPLDDSGMPKDRFSAEMPDATLATLKIQPSEPRDSAVYFCASGLVLSDRGRETQYFGPGTRLLVL.

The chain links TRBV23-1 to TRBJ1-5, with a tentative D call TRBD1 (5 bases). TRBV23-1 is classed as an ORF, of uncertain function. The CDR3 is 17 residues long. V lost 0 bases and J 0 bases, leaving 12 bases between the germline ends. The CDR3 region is CASSQSGTQDSNQPQHF. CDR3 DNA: TGCGCCAGCAGTCAATCGGGAACACAGGATAGCAATCAGCCCCAGCATTTT.

CDR3 sequence (DNA): TGTGCCAGCAGCTCCAACCCCAGGGGAGGCAATCAGCCCCAGCATTTT. Translation gives CASSSNPRGGNQPQHF. The chain employs TRBV7-8 and TRBJ1-5, with D perhaps matching TRBD1 (6 bases). V was pared by 4 bases and J by 2 bases, with 15 bases between. This CDR3 contains 16 residues. The germline gives CDR1 SGHVS, CDR2 FQNEAQ.

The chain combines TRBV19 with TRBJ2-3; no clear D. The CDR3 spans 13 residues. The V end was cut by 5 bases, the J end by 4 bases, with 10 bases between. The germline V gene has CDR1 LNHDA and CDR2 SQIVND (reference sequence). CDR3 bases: TGTGCCAGTAGTTTTCTCCCGTCAGATACGCAGTATTTT. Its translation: CASSFLPSDTQYF.

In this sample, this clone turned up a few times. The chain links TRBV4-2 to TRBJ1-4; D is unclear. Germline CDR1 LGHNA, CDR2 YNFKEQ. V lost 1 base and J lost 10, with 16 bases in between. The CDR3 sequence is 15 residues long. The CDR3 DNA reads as TGTGCCAGCAGCCAAGCTGGGCAGGAAGGGAGAAAACTGTTTTTT. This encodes CASSQAGQEGRKLFF.

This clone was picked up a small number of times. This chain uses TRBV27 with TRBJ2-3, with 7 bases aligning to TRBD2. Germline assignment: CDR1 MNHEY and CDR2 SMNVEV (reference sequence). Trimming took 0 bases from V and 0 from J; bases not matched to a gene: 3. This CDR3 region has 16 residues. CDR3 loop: CASSLSGGTSTDTQYF. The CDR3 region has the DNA TGTGCCAGCAGTTTATCGGGGGGGACTAGCACAGATACGCAGTATTTT.

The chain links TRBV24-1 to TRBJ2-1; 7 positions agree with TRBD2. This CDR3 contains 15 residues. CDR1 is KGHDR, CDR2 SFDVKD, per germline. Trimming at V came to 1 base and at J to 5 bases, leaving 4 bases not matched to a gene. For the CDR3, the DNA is TGTGCCACCAGTGATTTTCGGCTAGCGGACAATGAGCAGTTCTTC. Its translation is CATSDFRLADNEQFF.

Here the CDR3 DNA reads TGCGCCAGCAGCTACACAGGGTCGGCGGTCAATCAGCCCCAGCATTTT. Translating gives CASSYTGSAVNQPQHF. The chain employs TRBV5-1 and TRBJ1-5; TRBD1 might be the D (6 bases). Trimming stripped 3 bases from V and 3 bases from J, with 16 bases between. This CDR3 has 16 amino acids. Germline CDR1 is SGHRS and CDR2 is YFSETQ. The full variable domain, in which reference TRBV5-1 and TRBJ1-5 provide the parts outside the CDR3, is KAGVTQTPRYLIKTRGQQVTLSCSPISGHRSVSWYQQTPGQGLQFLFEYFSETQRNKGNFPGRFSGRQFSNSRSEMNVSTLELGDSALYLCASSYTGSAVNQPQHFGDGTRLSIL.